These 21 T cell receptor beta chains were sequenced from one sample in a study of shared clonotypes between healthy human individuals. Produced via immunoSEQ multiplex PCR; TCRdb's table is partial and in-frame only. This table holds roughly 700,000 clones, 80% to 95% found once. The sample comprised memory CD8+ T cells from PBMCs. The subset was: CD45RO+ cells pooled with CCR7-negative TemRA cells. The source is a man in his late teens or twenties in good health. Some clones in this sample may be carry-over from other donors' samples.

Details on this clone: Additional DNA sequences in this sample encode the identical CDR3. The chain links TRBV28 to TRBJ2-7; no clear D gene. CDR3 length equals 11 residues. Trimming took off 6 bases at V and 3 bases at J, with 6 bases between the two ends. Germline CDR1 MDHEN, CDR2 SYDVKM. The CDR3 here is CASSSYYEQYF. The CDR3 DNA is TGTGCCAGCAGCTCATACTACGAGCAGTACTTC.

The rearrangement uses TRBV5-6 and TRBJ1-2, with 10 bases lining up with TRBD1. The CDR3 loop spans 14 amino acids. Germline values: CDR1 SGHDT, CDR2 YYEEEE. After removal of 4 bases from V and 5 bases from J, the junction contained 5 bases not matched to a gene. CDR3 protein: CASSAGTGVYGYTF. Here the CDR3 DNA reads TGTGCCAGCAGCGCCGGGACAGGGGTTTATGGCTACACCTTC.

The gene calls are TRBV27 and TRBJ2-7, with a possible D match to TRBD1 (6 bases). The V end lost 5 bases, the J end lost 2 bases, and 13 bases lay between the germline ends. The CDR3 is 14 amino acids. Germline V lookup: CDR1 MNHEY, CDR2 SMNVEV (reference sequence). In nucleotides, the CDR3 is TGTGCCAGCAGTCCCCGACAGGAAGCCTACGAGCAGTACTTC. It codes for CASSPRQEAYEQYF.

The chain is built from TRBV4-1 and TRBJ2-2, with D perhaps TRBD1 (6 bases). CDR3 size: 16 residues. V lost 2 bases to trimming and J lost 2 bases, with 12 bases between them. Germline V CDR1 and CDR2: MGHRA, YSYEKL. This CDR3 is CASSQLHRVNTGELFF. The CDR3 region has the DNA TGCGCCAGCAGCCAATTACACAGGGTTAACACCGGGGAGCTGTTTTTT.

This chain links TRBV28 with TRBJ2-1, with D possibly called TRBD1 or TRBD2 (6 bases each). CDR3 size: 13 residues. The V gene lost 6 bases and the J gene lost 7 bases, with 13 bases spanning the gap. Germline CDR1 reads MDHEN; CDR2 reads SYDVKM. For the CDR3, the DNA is TGTGCCAGCAGCCCTGGAGGGGGTAATGAGCAGTTCTTC. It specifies CASSPGGGNEQFF.

CDR3 amino acids: CASQSLGGNSGAQYF. As DNA, the CDR3 is TGTGCCAGCCAGTCCCTGGGGGGGAACTCCGGAGCGCAGTATTTT. The rearrangement joins TRBV6-6 to TRBJ2-3, with 7 bases that match TRBD2. The CDR3 has 15 residues. V dropped 8 bases and J dropped 10; count of bases not matched to a gene: 18. CDR1 and CDR2 from the germline V gene are MNHNY and SVGAGI (reference sequence).

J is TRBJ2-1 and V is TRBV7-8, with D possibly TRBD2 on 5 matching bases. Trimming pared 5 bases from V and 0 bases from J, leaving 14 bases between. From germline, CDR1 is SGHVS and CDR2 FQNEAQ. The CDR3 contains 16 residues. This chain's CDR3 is CASSPPAGSSYNEQFF. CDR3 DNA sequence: TGTGCCAGCAGCCCCCCGGCGGGTAGCTCCTACAATGAGCAGTTCTTC.

Written as DNA, the CDR3 is TGTGCCAGCGGCGGGACTAGCCAGAGCTCCTACAATGAGCAGTTCTTC. Its protein is CASGGTSQSSYNEQFF. V and J are TRBV9 and TRBJ2-1; 9 bases align to TRBD2. V trimming: 7 bases; J trimming: 0 bases; junction bases outside the gene matches: 8. The germline V gene encodes CDR1 SGDLS and CDR2 YYNGEE. The CDR3 runs 16 residues.

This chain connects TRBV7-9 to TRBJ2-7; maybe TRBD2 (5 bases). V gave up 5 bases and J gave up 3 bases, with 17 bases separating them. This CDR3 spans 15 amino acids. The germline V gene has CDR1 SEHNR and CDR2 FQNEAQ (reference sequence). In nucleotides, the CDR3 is TGTGCCAGCAGCCGAGAGGGCAGATTTTTCTACGAGCAGTACTTC. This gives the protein CASSREGRFFYEQYF.

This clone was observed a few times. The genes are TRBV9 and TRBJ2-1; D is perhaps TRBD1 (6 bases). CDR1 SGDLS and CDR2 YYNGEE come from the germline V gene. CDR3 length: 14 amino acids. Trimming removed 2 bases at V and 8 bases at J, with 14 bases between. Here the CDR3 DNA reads TGTGCCAGCAGCGTTTCAGGGGTGGTCGATGAGCAGTTCTTC. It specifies CASSVSGVVDEQFF.

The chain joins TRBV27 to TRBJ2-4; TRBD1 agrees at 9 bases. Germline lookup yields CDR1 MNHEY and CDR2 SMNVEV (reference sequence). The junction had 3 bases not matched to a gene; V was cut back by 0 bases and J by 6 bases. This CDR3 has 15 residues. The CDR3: CASSLSGTGPNIQYF. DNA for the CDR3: TGTGCCAGCAGTTTATCCGGGACAGGGCCAAACATTCAGTACTTC.

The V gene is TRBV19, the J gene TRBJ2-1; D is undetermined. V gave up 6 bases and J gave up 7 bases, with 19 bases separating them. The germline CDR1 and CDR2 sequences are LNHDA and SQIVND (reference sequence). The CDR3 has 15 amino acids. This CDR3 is CASRGPGPRTNEQFF. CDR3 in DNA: TGTGCCAGTAGAGGTCCCGGGCCCAGAACGAATGAGCAGTTCTTC.

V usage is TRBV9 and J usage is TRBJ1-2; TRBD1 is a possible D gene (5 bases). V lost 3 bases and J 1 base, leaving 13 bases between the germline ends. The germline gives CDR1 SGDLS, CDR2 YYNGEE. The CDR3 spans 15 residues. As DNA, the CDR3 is TGTGCCAGCAGCGGTGGGGCCAGGGATAACTATGGCTACACCTTC. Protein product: CASSGGARDNYGYTF.

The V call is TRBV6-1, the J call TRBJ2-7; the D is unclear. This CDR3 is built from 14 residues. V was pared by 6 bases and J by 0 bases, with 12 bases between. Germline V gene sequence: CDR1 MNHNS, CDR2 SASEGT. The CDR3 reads CASSPREDSYEQYF. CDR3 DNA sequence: TGTGCCAGCAGCCCTAGAGAGGACTCCTACGAGCAGTACTTC.

The CDR3 DNA sequence: TGCGCCAGCAGCTTTGGTACAGTCATATATAGCAATCAGCCCCAGCATTTT. It yields the protein CASSFGTVIYSNQPQHF. The chain combines TRBV5-1 with TRBJ1-5; no definite D call. The V gene's germline CDR1 is SGHRS and CDR2 YFSETQ. V shed 2 bases and J shed 0 bases, with 15 bases lying between them. CDR3 size: 17 residues.

The DNA for the CDR3 is TGCAGCGTTCGGTCTGTTCGGCCCGGGTATGGCTACACCTTC. Translation gives CSVRSVRPGYGYTF. The gene calls are TRBV29-1 and TRBJ1-2, with D unresolved. This CDR3 has 14 amino acids. Between the trimmed V and J ends, which lost 5 bases and 5 bases, there was a span of 18 bases. The germline V gene encodes CDR1 SQVTM and CDR2 ANQGSEA.

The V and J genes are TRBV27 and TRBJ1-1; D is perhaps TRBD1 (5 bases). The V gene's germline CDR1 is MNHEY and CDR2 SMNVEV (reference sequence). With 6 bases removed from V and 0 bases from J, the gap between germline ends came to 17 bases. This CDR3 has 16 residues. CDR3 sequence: CASRDGTGFMNTEAFF. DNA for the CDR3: TGTGCCAGCAGAGACGGGACCGGATTTATGAACACTGAAGCTTTCTTT.

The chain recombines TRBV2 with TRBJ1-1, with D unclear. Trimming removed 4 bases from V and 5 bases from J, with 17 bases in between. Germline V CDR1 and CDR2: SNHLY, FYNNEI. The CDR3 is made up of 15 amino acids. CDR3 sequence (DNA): TGTGCCAGCAGTGTGATCGAACAACGGGGAACTGAAGCTTTCTTT. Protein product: CASSVIEQRGTEAFF.

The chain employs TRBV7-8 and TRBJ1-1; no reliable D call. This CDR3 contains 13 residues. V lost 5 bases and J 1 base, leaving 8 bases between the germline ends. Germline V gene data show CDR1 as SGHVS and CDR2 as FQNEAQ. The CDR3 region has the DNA TGTGCCAGCAGCAAAACAAGGAACACTGAAGCTTTCTTT. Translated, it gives CASSKTRNTEAFF.

CDR3 sequence reads: CASRSGMTGVSGNTIYF. In DNA, the CDR3 is TGTGCCAGCAGATCAGGAATGACAGGGGTCTCTGGAAACACCATATATTTT. This chain connects TRBV27 to TRBJ1-3; 8 positions match TRBD1. This CDR3 spans 17 amino acids. Germline lookup yields CDR1 MNHEY and CDR2 SMNVEV (reference sequence). The V gene end was trimmed by 6 bases and the J gene end by 0 bases; junction bases not matched to a gene: 10.

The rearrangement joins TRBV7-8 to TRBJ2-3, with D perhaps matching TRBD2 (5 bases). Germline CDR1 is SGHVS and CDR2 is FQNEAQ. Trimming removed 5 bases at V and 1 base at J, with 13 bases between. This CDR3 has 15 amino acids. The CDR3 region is CASSEGAVGTDTQYF. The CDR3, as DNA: TGTGCCAGCAGCGAGGGCGCAGTCGGCACAGATACGCAGTATTTT.